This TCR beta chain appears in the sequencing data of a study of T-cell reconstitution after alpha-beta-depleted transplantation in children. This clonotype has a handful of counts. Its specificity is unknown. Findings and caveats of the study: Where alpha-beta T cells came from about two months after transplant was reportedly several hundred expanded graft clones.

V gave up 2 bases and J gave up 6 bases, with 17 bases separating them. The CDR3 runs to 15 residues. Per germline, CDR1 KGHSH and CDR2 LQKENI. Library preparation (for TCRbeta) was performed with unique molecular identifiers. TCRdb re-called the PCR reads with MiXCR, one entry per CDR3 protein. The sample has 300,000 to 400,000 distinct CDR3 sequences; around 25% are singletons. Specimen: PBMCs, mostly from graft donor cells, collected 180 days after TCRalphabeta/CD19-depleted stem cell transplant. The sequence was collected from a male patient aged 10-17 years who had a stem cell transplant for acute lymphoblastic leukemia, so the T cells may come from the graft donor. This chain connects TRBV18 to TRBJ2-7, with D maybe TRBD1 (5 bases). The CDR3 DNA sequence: TGTGCCAGCTCACCAGCGCAAGGGGTTGGGTCCGAGCAGTACTTC. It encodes CASSPAQGVGSEQYF.